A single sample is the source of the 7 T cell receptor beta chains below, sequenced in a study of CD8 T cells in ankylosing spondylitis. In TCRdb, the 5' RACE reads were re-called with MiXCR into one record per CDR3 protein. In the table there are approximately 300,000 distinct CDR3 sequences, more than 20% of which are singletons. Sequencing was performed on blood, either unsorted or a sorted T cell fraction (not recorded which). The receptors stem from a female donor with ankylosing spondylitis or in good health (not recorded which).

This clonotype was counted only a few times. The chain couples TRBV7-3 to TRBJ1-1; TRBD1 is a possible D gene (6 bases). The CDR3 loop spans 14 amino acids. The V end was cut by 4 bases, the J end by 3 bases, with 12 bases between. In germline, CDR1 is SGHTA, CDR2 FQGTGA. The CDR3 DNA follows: TGTGCCAGCAGCTCCCAGGGGCCTGACACTGAAGCTTTCTTT. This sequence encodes CASSSQGPDTEAFF.

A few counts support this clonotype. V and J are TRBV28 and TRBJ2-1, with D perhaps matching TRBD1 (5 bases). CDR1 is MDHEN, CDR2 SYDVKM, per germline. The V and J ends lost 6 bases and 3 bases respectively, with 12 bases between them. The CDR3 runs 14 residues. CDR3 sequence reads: CASRKDKHYNEQFF. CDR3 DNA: TGTGCCAGCAGGAAGGACAAACACTACAATGAGCAGTTCTTC.

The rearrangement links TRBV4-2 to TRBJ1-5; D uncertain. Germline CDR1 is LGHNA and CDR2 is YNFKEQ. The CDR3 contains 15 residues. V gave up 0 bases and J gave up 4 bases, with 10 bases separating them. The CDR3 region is CASSQDGSLNQPQHF. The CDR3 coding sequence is TGTGCCAGCAGCCAAGATGGGAGCCTTAATCAGCCCCAGCATTTT.

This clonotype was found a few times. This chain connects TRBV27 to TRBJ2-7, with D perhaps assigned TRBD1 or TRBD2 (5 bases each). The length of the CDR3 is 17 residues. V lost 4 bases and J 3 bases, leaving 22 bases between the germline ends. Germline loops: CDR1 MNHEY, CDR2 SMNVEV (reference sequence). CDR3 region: CASSSRARLRGNYEQYF. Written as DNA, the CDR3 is TGTGCCAGCAGTTCCCGAGCTCGACTGAGGGGTAACTACGAGCAGTACTTC.

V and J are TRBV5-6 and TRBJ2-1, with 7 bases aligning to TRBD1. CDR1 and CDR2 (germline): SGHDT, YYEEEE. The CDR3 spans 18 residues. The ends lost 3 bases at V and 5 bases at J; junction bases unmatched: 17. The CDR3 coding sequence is TGTGCCAGCAGCTCCCCCACCACGGGCAGGGGGAACAACAATGAGCAGTTCTTC. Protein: CASSSPTTGRGNNNEQFF.

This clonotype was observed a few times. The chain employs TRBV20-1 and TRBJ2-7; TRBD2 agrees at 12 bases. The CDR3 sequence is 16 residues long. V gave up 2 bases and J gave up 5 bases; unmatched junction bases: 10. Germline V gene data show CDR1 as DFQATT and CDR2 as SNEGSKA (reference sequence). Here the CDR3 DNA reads TGCAGTGCTAGACCTAGACTAGCGGGAGAGAAAAACGAGCAGTACTTC. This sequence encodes CSARPRLAGEKNEQYF.

The CDR3 DNA reads as TGTGCCACCAGCAGATCAAGGACTAGCGGGAGAGAGACCCAGTACTTC. It translates to CATSRSRTSGRETQYF. The V gene is TRBV15, the J gene TRBJ2-5; 13 bases fit TRBD2. The CDR3 covers 16 residues. V lost 2 bases, J lost 4 bases, and 4 bases stayed unmatched. CDR1 is LNHNV and CDR2 is YYDKDF in the germline V gene (reference sequence).